This T cell receptor (beta chain) was obtained from a study of cytomegalovirus exposure and HLA in healthy donors (dated by TCRdb to 2017 to 2019). About the study as a whole: In an earlier analysis of roughly 590 of the donors, 276 Gb of sequence data and 120 million or so unique TCR beta sequences from about 190 million T cells were reported. All discovery cohort repertoires had been generated using a single sequencing platform. Across around 400 genotyped donors of the cohort, an average of about 200,000 unique TCR beta nucleotide sequences per donor were sequenced, and 15% to 20% of those sequences were non-productive. In addition to the first cohort of approximately 670 subjects, a separate validation cohort of approximately 120 different subjects was used. Typing coverage differed by locus: A, B, C, DRB1 and DQB1 were typed in roughly 620-640 donors, DQA1 in about 550, DPA1 in some 570, and DPB1 in around 440. Alongside the repertoire data, information on donor age, sex, ethnicity and CMV serostatus was compiled. Four to six DR-DQ haplotypes were handled as single units for association and clustering, since linkage in the cohort was strong. The study was designed to test whether signatures of past pathogen exposure could be identified by cataloging public T cell receptors. Of the roughly 390 genotyped donors, approximately 80% were placed in the genetic ancestry cluster associated with self-reported Caucasian donors. Using immunosequencing, the study profiled T cell repertoires from 500 to 800 subjects and related those repertoires to cytomegalovirus serostatus. Roughly 290 gigabases of sequencing data and tens of millions of unique TCR sequences made up an early release that covered 500 to 700 HLA-typed donors. HLA typing covered class I and class II loci at four-digit resolution. To decide whether each TCR beta V gene segment behaved as functional or pseudogenic, an earlier analysis of nearly 600 of the donors relied on high-throughput TCR beta sequencing. In a later analysis, previously published TCR beta repertoires from some 640 donors were re-analyzed and high-resolution HLA genotyping was added so that TCR occurrence patterns could be studied. A later genetic analysis used genome-wide SNP genotypes for about 60% of the roughly 700 donors, treating that subset as a discovery cohort. To predict cytomegalovirus infection status, the study combined high-throughput TCR immunosequencing, statistical association of individual TCRs with disease status, and machine learning. Rather than using new phenotypic data, the later analysis identified candidate immune exposures from TCR beta sequences and from how often those sequences occurred across donors.

There are 16 amino acids in the CDR3, from cysteine to phenylalanine inclusive. Of all the DNA, just the CDR3 is kept, 48 bases in frame from base 1. The trim is 2 bases for V and 2 bases for J, with a gap of 14 bases between the germline ends. CDR1 and CDR2 are read off the germline V gene as SNHLY and FYNNEI. Receptor libraries were prepared by the immunoSEQ multiplex PCR assay. For the multiplex PCR, a mixture combining 60 forward primers for TCR Vbeta segments and 13 reverse primers for TCR Jbeta segments was used. Amplification of the CDR3 region of rearranged TCR beta genes was performed with a multiplex PCR assay on genomic DNA. On the Illumina HiSeq System, the amplified TCR beta libraries were sequenced as 87-base-pair reads. As for the original processing: A later analysis counted approximately 76 million unique TCR beta chains across the 550 to 700 repertoires, and some 11 million of these chains were shared by at least two donors. Raw reads were error-corrected and collapsed into unique sequences by a nearest-neighbor algorithm in which closely related sequences were merged to remove PCR and sequencing errors. Alignment of CDR3 sequences to IMGT reference sequences was used to assign V, D and J gene segments. For a sequence to be retained, a match of at least six nucleotides to both a V gene segment and a J gene segment was required. A rearrangement counted as productive if the CDR3 had no stop codons and remained in frame with V and J, and every other rearrangement counted as non-productive. CDR3 was defined by IMGT convention, running from the second conserved V-encoded cysteine to the conserved J-encoded phenylalanine. Sequences without an unambiguous match to a single V gene segment were excluded from the earlier analysis of approximately 560 of the donors. In an earlier analysis of approximately 500 of the donors, a V segment was called functional when productive rearrangements were above 56.7%, and segregating when the standard deviation between donors exceeded 5%. To diagnose cytomegalovirus status from the catalog of TCR beta chain sequences, a statistical classification framework was built. In a later analysis, V and J genes were assigned by comparing TCR nucleotide sequences against IMGT/GENE-DB human TR gene sequences. A later analysis assigned CDR3 sequences and most-parsimonious VDJ recombination scenarios with the TCRdist pipeline. In a later analysis, every TCR beta chain was defined by the combination of its CDR3 amino acid sequence and its V-gene family, and reads without a unique V-gene family were dropped. In a later analysis, some 600 highly shared, low-generation-probability nucleotide sequences were removed to address suspected cross-contamination and a sequencing artifact. In a later analysis, a clonal expansion index for each public chain was calculated from normalized within-repertoire ranks of inferred template counts. A later analysis computed generation probabilities with a VDJ recombination model fitted to out-of-frame rearrangements, and checked the results against IGoR. In a later analysis, hypergeometric tests were used to score TCR-TCR, TCR-HLA and TCR-CMV co-occurrence, with a repertoire-size bias correction applied to TCR pairs. False discovery rates were estimated in a later analysis by permuting HLA or CMV assignments 20 times. A later analysis grouped co-occurring TCRs with DBSCAN, adding TCRdist sequence similarity when clustering within HLA-allele-positive subsets. Repertoires with fewer than 30,000 or more than 120,000 public chains were left out of co-occurrence clustering, as were roughly five repertoires with anomalous nucleotide sharing. TCRdb retrieved this table from immuneACCESS and kept in-frame rearrangements only. Not all clones are present; in checked studies, unresolved V genes account for under half, and no reason is known for the remainder. The V and J calls and clone size come from that table; D and trimming were worked out from the DNA. The sample includes roughly 100,000 clones, with more than 75% observed a single time. Roughly 6% of the sample lies in the top ten.

The cohort was made up of about 670 healthy bone marrow donors. At the time of sampling, every cohort member was nominally healthy, though immune exposures that went unrecorded were likely present. The donor was CMV seropositive and belonged to the group of 250 to 300 seropositive cohort members. A peripheral blood sample was collected from each donor, and TCR beta sequencing was performed on peripheral blood mononuclear cells. The Qiagen DNeasy Blood Extraction Kit was used to extract genomic DNA from the blood cell samples. In the case of this clone: It lacks a known antigen. No quality values exist for individual bases; no much larger clone is one base distant.

Overall study results and their limits: Correlated functional status among segregating V segments might reflect linkage disequilibrium, but an unknown experimental factor could not be ruled out. A later genetic analysis reported fewer N-insertions in productive TCRs among donors in an Asian-associated ancestry cluster than the roughly 690-donor mean. Because HLA typing was missing for some donors at each locus, association tests included only the typed subset. Some IMGT-functional V segments, including TRBV6-2 and TRBV6-3, could not be told apart with the 87-base-pair reads, so those segments were excluded. A few of the identified cytomegalovirus-associated TCR beta chains were confirmed in vitro to be specific for cytomegalovirus antigens. Immune exposure information for the cohort was limited to CMV serostatus. When HLA alleles, especially DR and DQ, strongly co-occurred, attributing TCR associations to individual alleles was difficult. The authors suggested that the approach could potentially be extended to other disease states and immunological phenotypes. In a later analysis, some 17,000 TCR beta sequences were associated with specific HLA alleles at a false discovery rate of 0.05. V-gene and J-gene trimming of TCR beta chains was associated with a missense DCLRE1C variant in a later genetic analysis, and the association was replicated in an independent cohort. A later analysis reported that several top co-occurrence clusters appeared linked to parvovirus B19, influenza, CMV and Epstein-Barr virus. The sequencing pipeline was judged likely to have produced a cluster of highly shared sequence variants as a technical artifact. While some public TCRs were present in many individuals, most TCR sequences turned up only very rarely across donors. A further reported finding was that TCR beta sequences accurately predicted the HLA-A and HLA-B alleles for most subjects in the first cohort. According to a later analysis, TCR association rates differed among HLA loci, with DRB1 alleles showing the most associated TCRs and HLA-C alleles showing the fewest. In an earlier analysis of under 600 of the donors, most TCR beta V segments were observed in productive rearrangements about 87% or about 30% of the time, broadly matching IMGT annotations. A total of around 150 TCR beta chains were listed by the study as associated with cytomegalovirus. In a later analysis, most CMV-associated TCR beta chains were found to appear HLA-restricted, with HLA associations seemingly driven largely by CMV exposure. Because counts were too low, roughly 16 rarely observed V segments, including chromosome 9 orphons, were left out of the earlier analysis of 587 of the donors. The classifier was reported to diagnose cytomegalovirus status with high specificity and sensitivity in both the original cohort and the validation cohort. Only TCR beta chains were sequenced in this cohort, and the absence of alpha or paired-chain data limited detectable features. In a later analysis, HLA-associated TCR beta chains were found to be more clonally expanded and to have lower generation probabilities than equally common non-associated chains. Presence/absence analyses assumed roughly uniform sequencing depth across donors, an assumption that may not hold.

This sequence was found in a woman between 45 and 60 years old in good health and CMV-seropositive. Sequenced: PBMCs. The sequence joins TRBV2 to TRBJ2-3; there is no confident call for the D gene. For the CDR3, the sequence is CASSEWRPENTDTQYF. The DNA sequence is as follows: TGTGCCAGCAGTGAATGGCGGCCGGAAAACACAGATACGCAGTATTTT.